This T cell receptor beta chain stems from a study of identical twins. Study results and limitations: The study found that models underestimated out-of-frame TCR alpha sharing in monozygotic twins.

As for this clonotype: Its antigen is still unknown.

Each CDR3 protein is one row after TCRdb ran MiXCR on the 5' RACE reads. The data show some 570,000 distinct CDR3 sequences, with 20% to 25% seen just once and 0.48% held by the top ten. Per germline, CDR1 SGHRS and CDR2 YFSETQ. The CDR3 length is 17 residues. V was pared by 4 bases and J by 7 bases, with 17 bases of the junction left unmatched. These same data were also listed under a study on yellow fever vaccine responses in identical twins.

The TCR comes from a woman under 30 in good health. This chain links TRBV5-1 with TRBJ2-4, with 7 positions matching TRBD1. The sample was CD4+ T cells sorted from blood. This chain's CDR3 is CASSERRKGGDGNIQYF. Written as DNA, the CDR3 is TGCGCCAGCAGCGAACGAAGAAAAGGGGGCGATGGTAACATTCAGTACTTC.